What follows are 27 T cell receptor beta chains derived from one specimen sequenced in a study of metastatic and nonmetastatic thyroid tumors. None of the patients had undergone any treatment ahead of thyroid surgery. TCRdb recomputed clones from the PCR reads via MiXCR. The sample holds 13,000 or so clones; about 29% are singletons and the top ten take 3.5% to 5%. Sequenced: blood. These receptors originate from a female donor with papillary thyroid cancer or a benign thyroid nodule (not recorded which). Some clones in this sample may be carry-over from other donors' samples.

In its sample, this clone is medium-sized (0.01 to 0.1%). CDR3 amino acids: CATSREASGGVYNEQFF. The CDR3 coding sequence is TGTGCCACCAGCAGAGAGGCTAGCGGGGGGGTCTACAATGAGCAGTTCTTC. The V gene is TRBV15, the J gene TRBJ2-1; 12 bases are shared with TRBD2. V lost 0 bases, J lost 3 bases, and 3 bases stayed unmatched. CDR1 and CDR2 from the germline V gene are LNHNV and YYDKDF (reference sequence). This CDR3 has 17 amino acids.

V gene TRBV20-1 combines with J gene TRBJ2-7; TRBD2 aligns across 9 bases. CDR3 length: 14 residues. Germline CDR1 is DFQATT and CDR2 is SNEGSKA (reference sequence). V was pared by 4 bases and J by 2 bases, with 6 bases of the junction left unmatched. CDR3 DNA: TGCAGTGCTATCCTACTAGCGGGCCCCTACGAGCAGTACTTC. Translated, it gives CSAILLAGPYEQYF.

The chain recombines TRBV20-1 with TRBJ2-7; 10 bases map to TRBD2. The CDR3 is 15 residues long. CDR1 is DFQATT, CDR2 SNEGSKA, per germline (reference sequence). V shed 4 bases and J 5 bases; nucleotides not matched to a gene: 11. The CDR3 sequence: CSATPGASGSDEQYF. The CDR3 DNA is TGCAGTGCTACCCCGGGGGCTAGCGGGAGCGACGAGCAGTACTTC.

This clone was observed a few times. This chain connects TRBV27 to TRBJ1-5; D not resolved. The CDR3 is 14 residues long. V lost 5 bases and J lost 4, with 12 bases in between. Looked up from germline, CDR1 is MNHEY and CDR2 is SMNVEV (reference sequence). The CDR3 here is CASSPRTENQPQHF. In DNA, the CDR3 is TGTGCCAGCAGTCCACGGACGGAGAATCAGCCCCAGCATTTT.

The DNA of the CDR3 is TGCAGTGCTACCATTCGGGGGGGCGCTCGATATGGCTACACCTTC. It is translated as CSATIRGGARYGYTF. The V call is TRBV20-1, the J call TRBJ1-2; D perhaps matches TRBD1 (6 bases). V was cut by 4 bases and J by 5 bases, with 20 bases left in between. This CDR3 spans 15 amino acids. Germline CDR1 reads DFQATT; CDR2 reads SNEGSKA (reference sequence).

There are many counts of this clone. The rearrangement links TRBV6-6 to TRBJ1-4; perhaps TRBD1 as D (6 bases). The V gene lost 3 bases and the J gene lost 8 bases, with 19 bases spanning the gap. Per germline, CDR1 MNHNY and CDR2 SVGAGI (reference sequence). The CDR3 runs to 16 residues. For the CDR3, the DNA is TGTGCCAGCAGTTATTCCGCGGGGGGCGTAAAGGAAAAACTGTTTTTT. Translating gives CASSYSAGGVKEKLFF.

In its sample, this clone ranks as medium-sized. V gene TRBV9 combines with J gene TRBJ2-2, with a weak D call TRBD2 (6 bases). Germline loops: CDR1 SGDLS, CDR2 YYNGEE. The CDR3 is 16 amino acids. V dropped 4 bases and J dropped 4 bases, with 17 bases sitting between them. CDR3 bases: TGTGCCAGCAGCCCCGGACGTTCAGCGGGCACCGGGGAGCTGTTTTTT. Translation: CASSPGRSAGTGELFF.

This clone was observed a few times. The V and J genes are TRBV19 and TRBJ2-2, with a tentative D call TRBD1 (6 bases). The CDR3 runs to 13 residues. CDR1 is LNHDA, CDR2 SQIVND, per germline (reference sequence). The V and J ends lost 5 bases and 6 bases respectively, with 10 bases between them. The CDR3 protein is CASSQGSSGELFF. CDR3 DNA sequence: TGTGCCAGTAGTCAGGGGAGCTCCGGGGAGCTGTTTTTT.

This clone was observed many times. For the CDR3, the DNA is TGTGCCACCAGCAGAGGCACAGGCGAGACCCAGTACTTC. Its translation: CATSRGTGETQYF. V usage is TRBV15 and J usage is TRBJ2-5, with D maybe TRBD1 (5 bases). Germline values: CDR1 LNHNV, CDR2 YYDKDF (reference sequence). CDR3 length: 13 amino acids. Trimming shortened V by 1 base and J by 5 bases, and 8 bases separated the two germline ends.

By its share, this clone is medium-sized. The V call is TRBV20-1, the J call TRBJ2-3, with TRBD2 matching 7 bases. V shed 6 bases and J 4 bases; nucleotides not matched to a gene: 13. Germline CDR1 and CDR2: DFQATT and SNEGSKA (reference sequence). This CDR3 has 15 residues. In DNA, the CDR3 is TGCAGTGCCTCCTTAGAGGCAGGGAGGGCAGATACGCAGTATTTT. This codes for CSASLEAGRADTQYF.

This clone is medium-sized. This CDR3 is also generated by other DNA sequences in the sample. The chain has TRBV6-1 and TRBJ2-7; 9 positions match TRBD1. Germline assignment: CDR1 MNHNS and CDR2 SASEGT. The trim removed 7 bases at V and 12 bases at J, leaving 22 bases unmatched. This CDR3 is 16 amino acids long. As DNA, the CDR3 is TGTGCCAGCACTCCAAGGGGACAGGGTAAAAATAGGGGGCTGTACTTC. Translating it yields CASTPRGQGKNRGLYF.

In its sample, this clone is medium-sized. The V and J genes are TRBV4-1 and TRBJ2-7; 7 bases line up with TRBD2. The CDR3 extends over 14 amino acids. Germline CDR1 is MGHRA and CDR2 is YSYEKL. The ends lost 4 bases at V and 2 bases at J; junction bases unmatched: 5. CDR3 in DNA: TGCGCCAGCAGCCCCGGGACTAAAACCTACGAGCAGTACTTC. This sequence encodes CASSPGTKTYEQYF.

The chain employs TRBV30 and TRBJ1-1; D not certain. CDR3 size: 11 residues. V was pared by 8 bases and J by 1 base, with 8 bases between. Germline V CDR1 and CDR2: GTSNPN, SVGIG (reference sequence). The CDR3 reads CAQQENTEAFF. The CDR3, as DNA: TGTGCCCAGCAGGAGAACACTGAAGCTTTCTTT.

On this clone itself: One end of the junction varies from germline; a read error may be responsible. The chain carries TRBV6-1 and TRBJ1-1; D is ambiguous. This CDR3 region has 14 residues. CDR1 and CDR2 from the germline V gene are MNHNS and SASEGT. CDR3 sequence: CASSLDGVNTEDFF. CDR3 in DNA: TGTGCCAGCAGTTTGGACGGGGTGAACACTGAAGATTTCTTT.

This clone is medium-sized (0.01 to 0.1%) by share. This sequence joins TRBV12-3 or TRBV12-4 and TRBJ2-7; the D is unclear. V dropped 5 bases and J dropped 4 bases, with 12 bases sitting between them. The CDR3 spans 13 residues. Here the CDR3 reads CASSPRTVYEQYF. CDR3 nucleotide sequence: TGTGCCAGCAGTCCCCGGACGGTTTACGAGCAGTACTTC.

The rearrangement uses TRBV5-5 and TRBJ2-1; D might be TRBD1 (5 bases). Trimming stripped 0 bases from V and 7 bases from J, with 14 bases between. The CDR3 totals 15 residues. CDR1 is SGHKS and CDR2 is YYEKEE in the germline V gene (reference sequence). CDR3 DNA: TGTGCCAGCAGCTTGGGGGCAGGGTGGGTAAATGAGCAGTTCTTC. It translates to CASSLGAGWVNEQFF. Full variable domain (outside the CDR3, taken from reference TRBV5-5 and TRBJ2-1): DAGVTQSPTHLIKTRGQQVTLRCSPISGHKSVSWYQQVLGQGPQFIFQYYEKEERGRGNFPDRFSARQFPNYSSELNVNALLLGDSALYLCASSLGAGWVNEQFFGPGTRLTVL.

This clone was observed a few times. The gene calls are TRBV19 and TRBJ1-2, with D possibly matching TRBD1 (5 bases). Germline CDR1 and CDR2: LNHDA and SQIVND (reference sequence). V lost 3 bases and J 8 bases, leaving 19 bases between the germline ends. The CDR3 runs to 15 residues. CDR3 residues: CASSIVTGTSVGYTF. CDR3 bases: TGTGCCAGTAGTATCGTTACAGGCACATCGGTAGGCTACACCTTC.

V and J are TRBV30 and TRBJ2-3, with D hard to call. Trimming took off 0 bases at V and 4 bases at J, with 8 bases between the two ends. This CDR3 is 13 amino acids long. CDR1 GTSNPN and CDR2 SVGIG come from the germline V gene (reference sequence). CDR3 sequence reads: CAWSVGGSDTQYF. As DNA, the CDR3 is TGTGCCTGGAGTGTAGGCGGCTCAGATACGCAGTATTTT. Full variable domain (outside the CDR3, taken from reference TRBV30 and TRBJ2-3): SQTIHQWPATLVQPVGSPLSLECTVEGTSNPNLYWYRQAAGRGLQLLFYSVGIGQISSEVPQNLSASRPQDRQFILSSKKLLLSDSGFYLCAWSVGGSDTQYFGPGTRLTVL.

The genes are TRBV20-1 and TRBJ2-7; D is unclear. In germline, CDR1 is DFQATT, CDR2 SNEGSKA (reference sequence). This CDR3 contains 12 residues. Trimming shortened V by 6 bases and J by 3 bases, and 12 bases separated the two germline ends. In DNA form, the CDR3 reads TGCAGTGCAAAAAGCCGGAACTACGAGCAGTACTTC. This translates into CSAKSRNYEQYF.

The sample holds many counts of this clone. The sample holds other DNA sequences that translate to the same CDR3. The chain is built from TRBV12-3 or TRBV12-4 and TRBJ2-3; perhaps TRBD2 as D (7 bases). The CDR3 is 12 amino acids. Trimming took 6 bases from V and 9 from J, leaving 13 bases between them. In DNA, the CDR3 is TGTGCCAGCAGCTTTGAGGGGGGGACGCAGTATTTT. Its protein product is CASSFEGGTQYF.

This clone is labeled as medium-sized. The V gene is TRBV20-1, the J gene TRBJ1-6, with D unresolved. Germline V CDR1 and CDR2: DFQATT, SNEGSKA (reference sequence). Deletions cut 6 bases from V and 7 bases from J, with 19 bases between. This CDR3 spans 15 amino acids. This chain's CDR3 is CSAPEGGPINSPLHF. The CDR3 DNA sequence: TGCAGTGCCCCAGAGGGCGGACCGATAAATTCACCCCTCCACTTT.

By sample fraction, this clone is medium-sized. This sequence joins TRBV20-1 and TRBJ2-3; 7 nucleotides match TRBD2. The CDR3 runs 13 residues. J was trimmed by 0 bases and V by 8 bases; bases with no gene match: 5. Germline CDR1 is DFQATT and CDR2 is SNEGSKA (reference sequence). Written as DNA, the CDR3 is TGCAGTTCGAGTAGCGGGAGCACAGATACGCAGTATTTT. Its protein product is CSSSSGSTDTQYF.

V usage is TRBV6-2 or TRBV6-3 and J usage is TRBJ2-3; D may be TRBD2 (5 bases). Germline-derived CDR1 and CDR2 are MNHEY and SVGEGT. Trimming took 7 bases from V and 4 from J, leaving 12 bases between them. The CDR3 contains 13 residues. CDR3 loop: CASTYRGPDTQYF. CDR3 bases: TGTGCCAGCACCTACCGCGGGCCAGATACGCAGTATTTT.

This clone qualifies as medium-sized. The chain is built from TRBV6-1 and TRBJ1-1, with TRBD1 identical over 7 bases. The CDR3 has 13 amino acids. The germline V gene has CDR1 MNHNS and CDR2 SASEGT. V shed 6 bases and J 0 bases; nucleotides not matched to a gene: 1. The CDR3 loop is CASRTGLNTEAFF. DNA of the CDR3: TGTGCCAGCAGGACAGGGTTGAACACTGAAGCTTTCTTT.

The chain employs TRBV7-3 and TRBJ2-5, with 8 positions matching TRBD1. The CDR3 is 14 amino acids. Unmatched junction bases numbered 5, after V lost 5 bases and J lost 3 bases. The germline V gene encodes CDR1 SGHTA and CDR2 FQGTGA. CDR3 residues: CASSPGQGKETQYF. The CDR3 region has the DNA TGTGCCAGCAGCCCCGGACAGGGAAAAGAGACCCAGTACTTC.

Sample share makes this clone medium-sized. The chain combines TRBV11-2 with TRBJ2-3; D gene ambiguous. CDR1 is SGHAT, CDR2 FQNNGV, per germline. This CDR3 contains 13 residues. V lost 0 bases and J 4 bases, leaving 5 bases between the germline ends. In DNA form, the CDR3 reads TGTGCCAGCAGCTTAGAATTCTCAGATACGCAGTATTTT. As protein: CASSLEFSDTQYF.

By frequency in the sample, this clone is medium-sized. The V call is TRBV4-3, the J call TRBJ2-1; the match to TRBD2 covers 7 bases. Germline loops: CDR1 LGHNA, CDR2 YSLEER. This CDR3 comprises 14 residues. Trimming took 0 bases from V and 9 from J; bases not matched to a gene: 5. This CDR3 is CASSQETGGTEQFF. The CDR3 DNA reads TGCGCCAGCAGCCAAGAGACGGGAGGCACTGAGCAGTTCTTC.